Listed below are T cell receptor beta chains from one sample, sequenced in a study of blood T cell repertoires in COVID-19. Assay: immunoSEQ multiplex PCR; the TCRdb copy retains only in-frame clones and omits some. The sample includes about 66,000 clones, roughly 89% of them seen just once. The sequenced sample was peripheral blood. The receptors were sampled from a man between 60 and 70 years old with acute or convalescent COVID-19. The CDR3 runs from the conserved cysteine through the conserved F or W. A D gene is named only where the DNA matches it firmly.

D: TRBD2
V: TRBV6-2/TRBV6-3
J: TRBJ2-1
DNA: TGTGCCAGCAGTTACTCTGCTAGCGGGGGAAATTCCTACAATGAGCAGTTCTTC
CDR3: CASSYSASGGNSYNEQFF

D: NA
V: TRBV5-4
J: TRBJ2-5
DNA: TGTGCCAGCAGCTTGGGATCCGGGACAATGTACCAAGAGACCCAGTACTTC
CDR3: CASSLGSGTMYQETQYF

D: NA
V: TRBV19
J: TRBJ1-4
DNA: TGTGCCAGTAGTCGCCAACAGGGAAAACTGTTTTTT
CDR3: CASSRQQGKLFF

D: NA
V: TRBV11-3
J: TRBJ2-5
DNA: TGTGCCAGCAGCCCGGGGGTCCTCCCCGGGGAGACCCAGTACTTC
CDR3: CASSPGVLPGETQYF

D: TRBD1
V: TRBV12-5
J: TRBJ1-2
DNA: TGTGCTAGTGGTTTGGTTTCAGGGGGCGGAGAAGGCTACACCTTC
CDR3: CASGLVSGGGEGYTF

D: TRBD1
V: TRBV30
J: TRBJ1-5
DNA: TGTGCCTGGACGCGACAGGGAGGCAATCAGCCCCAGCATTTT
CDR3: CAWTRQGGNQPQHF

D: NA
V: TRBV7-2
J: TRBJ2-5
DNA: TGTGCCAGCACCAGTAGGGGGTTACGAGAGACCCAGTACTTC
CDR3: CASTSRGLRETQYF

D: NA
V: TRBV9
J: TRBJ2-2
DNA: TGTGCCAGCAGCGTAGAAGGGGCATATACCGGGGAGCTGTTTTTT
CDR3: CASSVEGAYTGELFF

D: NA
V: TRBV24-1
J: TRBJ2-7
DNA: TGTGCCACCAGTGATAGGACTCGCCCCTACGAGCAGTACTTC
CDR3: CATSDRTRPYEQYF

D: NA
V: TRBV24-1
J: TRBJ1-2
DNA: TGTGCCACCAGTGATTCGGGGCCCAGGGGAGGCTACACCTTC
CDR3: CATSDSGPRGGYTF